This TCR beta chain originates from a study of T cell repertoires in cytomegalovirus infection. Study information: CMV epitopes in the study were HLA-C-restricted (recently identified) and HLA-B-restricted (well studied). Whole-study findings and limits: Dominating the ex vivo response were TCR beta clonotypes that were CMV-specific and HLA-C-restricted.

The CDR3 extends over 15 amino acids. The V segment lost 3 bases and the J segment 4 bases; nucleotides outside the gene matches: 6. Regarding this clonotype: Its antigen remains unidentified.

MiXCR, run by TCRdb on the reads, gives a single entry per CDR3 protein. Counted here are tens of thousands of distinct CDR3 sequences, about 20% occurring once; the ten biggest clones make up 55% to 75%. This specimen was CD8+ T cells from cultured PBMCs, taken from culture after CMV antigen stimulation. This clonotype was obtained from a human donor in good health (CMV status not recorded). Some clones in this sample may be carry-over from other donors' samples. The V gene is TRBV12-3 or TRBV12-4, the J gene TRBJ2-5; TRBD2 aligns across 9 bases. Here the CDR3 DNA reads TGTGCCAGCAGTTTGACTGCGGGGGGGCCAGAGACCCAGTACTTC. Its translation is CASSLTAGGPETQYF.